This T cell receptor beta chain was recorded in a study of T cell repertoires in cytomegalovirus infection. Study as a whole: Indications came from public TCR beta signatures; they pointed to CMV infection and to a matching HLA type.

Trimming took off 5 bases at V and 8 bases at J, with 12 bases between the two ends. This CDR3 has 13 residues. The V gene's germline CDR1 is SGHTA and CDR2 FQGNSA. TCRdb analysed the reads with MiXCR anew, one entry per CDR3 protein. The data show around 550,000 distinct CDR3 sequences, 26% seen once. Sequences were obtained from PBMCs. The chain combines TRBV7-2 with TRBJ2-2; D may be TRBD1 or TRBD2 (5 bases each). This TCR was recovered from a human donor in good health (CMV status not recorded). Some clones in this sample may be carry-over from other donors' samples. CDR3 residues: CASSRDAGGELFF. The CDR3 DNA sequence: TGTGCCAGCAGCCGGGACGCTGGGGGGGAGCTGTTTTTT.